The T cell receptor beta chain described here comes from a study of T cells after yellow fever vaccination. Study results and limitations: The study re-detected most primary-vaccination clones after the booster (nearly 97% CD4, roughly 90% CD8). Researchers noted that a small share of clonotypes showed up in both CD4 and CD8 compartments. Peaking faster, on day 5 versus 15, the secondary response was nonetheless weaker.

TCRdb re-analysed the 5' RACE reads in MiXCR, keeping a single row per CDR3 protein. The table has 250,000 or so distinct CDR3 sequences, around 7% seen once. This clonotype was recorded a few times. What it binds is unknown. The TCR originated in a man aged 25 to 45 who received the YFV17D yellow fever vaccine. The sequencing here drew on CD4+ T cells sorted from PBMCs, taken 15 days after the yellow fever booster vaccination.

The chain's CDR3 is CASSLWGSGVHSYEQYF. As DNA, the CDR3 is TGTGCCAGCAGTTTATGGGGCTCTGGGGTTCACTCCTACGAGCAGTACTTC. The chain joins TRBV28 to TRBJ2-7; D remains unclear. This CDR3 region has 17 residues. Germline V gene data show CDR1 as MDHEN and CDR2 as SYDVKM. V was trimmed by 0 bases and J by 0 bases, leaving 15 bases between them. Supplemented by reference TRBV28 and TRBJ2-7, the full variable domain reads DVKVTQSSRYLVKRTGEKVFLECVQDMDHENMFWYRQDPGLGLRLIYFSYDVKMKEKGDIPEGYSVSREKKERFSLILESASTNQTSMYLCASSLWGSGVHSYEQYFGPGTRLTVT.